The rows below give T cell receptor beta chains drawn from one sample of a study of regulatory T cells in long-lasting Graves disease. TCRdb ran MiXCR on the multiplex PCR reads and lists one entry per CDR3 protein. The data hold 300,000 to 500,000 distinct CDR3 sequences, with less than 25% observed a single time. This specimen was peripheral blood mononuclear cells (PBMCs), taken when the disease was refractory, from a patient treated with antithyroid drugs. These receptors all come from a female donor with Graves disease. Each CDR3 is given with its conserved first and last residue. The D gene is left open where the match is weak. Only part of the rows carry a size: once, few, many, or a class if the clone is expanded.

J gene	V gene	clone size	D gene	CDR3 protein	CDR3 DNA
TRBJ2-2	TRBV7-8	many	-	CASSGVMGGVTGELFF	TGTGCCAGCAGCGGAGTTATGGGGGGCGTGACCGGGGAGCTGTTTTTT
TRBJ2-5	TRBV6-1	many	TRBD1	CASRRQGQETQYF	TGTGCCAGCAGAAGACAGGGACAAGAGACCCAGTACTTC
TRBJ2-7	TRBV7-2	many	TRBD2	CASSPFEYAGGPTYEQYF	TGTGCCAGCAGCCCTTTTGAGTACGCGGGAGGCCCAACCTACGAGCAGTACTTC
TRBJ2-7	TRBV4-1	-	-	CASSQPGQISYEQYF	TGCGCCAGCAGCCAACCGGGACAAATCTCCTACGAGCAGTACTTC
TRBJ1-2	TRBV28	many	TRBD1	CASSLTPAGQGGGYTF	TGTGCCAGCAGTTTAACCCCGGCGGGACAGGGTGGAGGCTACACCTTC
TRBJ2-7	TRBV12-3/TRBV12-4	many	TRBD2	CASSSTLREGLAGDYEQYF	TGTGCCAGCAGTTCCACTCTCCGGGAAGGACTAGCGGGGGACTACGAGCAGTACTTC
TRBJ1-3	TRBV6-1	-	TRBD1	CASSKNLGQAYSGNTIYF	TGTGCCAGCAGTAAGAATCTTGGACAGGCTTACTCTGGAAACACCATATATTTT
TRBJ1-3	TRBV6-2/TRBV6-3	few	-	CASSPPSSPSGNTIYF	TGTGCCAGCAGTCCCCCCAGCAGTCCGTCCGGAAACACCATATATTTT
TRBJ1-5	TRBV27	-	-	CASSERSRAFNQPQHF	TGTGCCAGCAGTGAACGATCAAGGGCGTTCAATCAGCCCCAGCATTTT
TRBJ2-7	TRBV28	many	TRBD1	CASSSGTGYYEQYF	TGTGCCAGCAGTTCCGGGACAGGGTACTACGAGCAGTACTTC
TRBJ1-2	TRBV9	few	-	CASARGDLYGYTF	TGTGCCAGCGCCCGAGGGGACCTCTATGGCTACACCTTC
TRBJ2-1	TRBV7-2	-	TRBD2	CASSLVGLAGVGSYNEQFF	TGTGCCAGCAGCTTAGTGGGACTAGCGGGAGTTGGTTCCTACAATGAGCAGTTCTTC
TRBJ1-5	TRBV7-2	-	-	CASSLAGWGQPQHF	TGTGCCAGCAGCTTAGCAGGGTGGGGCCAGCCCCAGCATTTT
TRBJ2-2	TRBV6-1	once	-	CASRSGQNTGELFF	TGTGCCAGCAGGTCTGGACAGAACACCGGGGAGCTGTTTTTT
TRBJ1-1	TRBV3-1	many	-	CASSQAGLEAFF	TGTGCCAGCAGCCAAGCTGGGCTTGAAGCTTTCTTT
TRBJ2-7	TRBV2	few	-	CASLGHGSYEQYF	TGTGCCAGCCTGGGACACGGATCGTACGAGCAGTACTTC
TRBJ2-7	TRBV5-1	-	-	CASSLGNGQYF	TGCGCCAGCAGCTTGGGTAACGGGCAGTACTTC
TRBJ1-5	TRBV2	many	-	CASRTDSGGQPQHF	TGTGCCAGCAGGACAGACTCGGGGGGTCAGCCCCAGCATTTT
TRBJ1-5	TRBV6-2/TRBV6-3	-	TRBD1	CASSYSMGDRSQHF	TGTGCCAGCAGTTACTCGATGGGGGACAGGTCCCAGCATTTT
TRBJ1-6	TRBV2	many	-	CASRPQSSYNSPLHF	TGTGCCAGCAGACCCCAGAGCTCCTATAATTCACCCCTCCACTTT
TRBJ2-1	TRBV18	few	TRBD1	CASSRGGPDGHNEQFF	TGTGCCAGCTCACGAGGGGGCCCTGACGGGCACAATGAGCAGTTCTTC
TRBJ2-2	TRBV19	-	-	CASSSEQRRGGELFF	TGTGCCAGTAGTTCGGAACAGCGCCGGGGCGGGGAGCTGTTTTTT
TRBJ1-5	TRBV2	many	-	CASRGLAGGTEAQHF	TGTGCCAGCAGAGGACTAGCGGGAGGGACGGAGGCCCAGCATTTT
TRBJ2-5	TRBV20-1	many	-	CSARVAFGQETQYF	TGCAGTGCTAGAGTAGCCTTTGGCCAAGAGACCCAGTACTTC
TRBJ2-7	TRBV4-1	few	TRBD2	CASSSWTSGEQYF	TGCGCCAGCAGCTCCTGGACTAGCGGCGAGCAGTACTTC
TRBJ2-7	TRBV6-5	-	TRBD2	CASSYSGTSGPYEQYF	TGTGCCAGCAGTTACTCGGGGACTAGCGGACCCTACGAGCAGTACTTC
TRBJ2-7	TRBV30	many	-	CAWNRGGLSYEQYF	TGTGCCTGGAATCGTGGCGGCTTGTCCTACGAGCAGTACTTC